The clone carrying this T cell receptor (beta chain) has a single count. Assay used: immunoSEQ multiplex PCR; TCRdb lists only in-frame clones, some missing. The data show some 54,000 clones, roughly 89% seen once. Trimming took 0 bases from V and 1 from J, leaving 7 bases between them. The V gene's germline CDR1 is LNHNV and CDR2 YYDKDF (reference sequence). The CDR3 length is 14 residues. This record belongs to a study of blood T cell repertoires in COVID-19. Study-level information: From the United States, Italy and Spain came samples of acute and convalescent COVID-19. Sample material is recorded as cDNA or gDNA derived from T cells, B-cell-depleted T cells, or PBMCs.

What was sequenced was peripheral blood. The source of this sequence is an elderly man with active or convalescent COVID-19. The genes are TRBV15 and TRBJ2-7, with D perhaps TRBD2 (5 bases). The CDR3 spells CATSRDSGSYEQYF. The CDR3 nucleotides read TGTGCCACCAGCAGAGATTCGGGATCCTACGAGCAGTACTTC.